This T cell receptor (beta chain) was retrieved from a study of identical twins (dated by TCRdb to 2016 to 2018). With respect to the entire study: TCR alpha and beta repertoires from monozygotic twins, unrelated adults of various ages and cord blood were deep-sequenced to test whether fetal clonotypes persist. To rule out contamination, replicate twin experiments were performed at different times with different library preparation protocols. Beyond this particular receptor, the publication reports: Excess twin sharing in beta out-of-frame sequences was weaker because fewer shared sequences lowered the signal-to-noise ratio. Because the same donors could not be followed over many years, the conclusions depended on cross-sectional statistical analysis. Compared with coincidental sharing between unrelated individuals, out-of-frame TCR alpha sequences shared between twins had an excess of sequences with low generation probability. Out-of-frame TCR alpha sharing in monozygotic twins was systematically underestimated by recombination models, whereas sharing between unrelated individuals was in agreement with the recombination models. Invariant T cells such as MAIT and iNKT could partly confound zero-insertion analyses, although diverse VJ usage argued against such confounding for most clonotypes. Abundant cord blood beta clonotypes had fewer insertions, young adult naive repertoires showed a similar but weaker trend, and memory repertoires showed no such trend.

Library creation used 5' RACE. TCRdb lists the instrument as Illumina HiSeq 2000. Template switching added a universal primer binding site, and the final cDNA carried a unique molecular identifier that allowed TCR cDNA molecules to be counted accurately. Specific primers in the conserved constant-segment region were used to synthesize first-strand cDNA for the TCR alpha and beta chains. To control for contamination, every cDNA library carried two barcodes: a SMART-Mk sample barcode plus Illumina barcodes. TruSeq adapter sequences along with Illumina sample barcodes were introduced in two successive PCR steps. The Illumina HiSeq platform was used with custom primers to sequence TCR alpha and beta cDNA libraries. The source study handled its data this way. MiGEC was used to process raw reads and extract unique molecular identifiers, and MiXCR was used to find CDR3 positions. Recombination models were inferred per individual with the repgenHMM and IGoR tools using an EM algorithm. The tcR package in R was used for shared clonotype analysis, with sharing normalized by the product of cloneset sizes. Out-of-frame nonproductive sequences were analyzed to study raw recombination free of thymic and clonal selection effects. TCRdb trimmed the raw reads at Q25, called clones with MiXCR and kept productive beta chains. Here each entry gathers all rows of one CDR3 protein and keeps the most common genes and DNA. The V and J calls shown here were made by TCRdb, not taken from the authors' results. The sample table holds 250,000 or so distinct CDR3 sequences, of which 12% were seen once. Clones ranked in the top ten supply roughly 4% of the sample.

V is cut by 3 bases and J by 12 bases, and the space between the germline ends is 9 bases. From cysteine to phenylalanine, the CDR3 is 11 amino acids long. The only DNA kept is the CDR3, 33 bases in frame from the first base. CDR1 and CDR2 are drawn from the germline V gene: SNHLY, FYNNEI. Only healthy Caucasian donors were included. Three pairs of female monozygotic twins, all aged roughly 18 to 29 years, were included in the twin cohort. Using Miltenyi CD45RO+ enrichment and human naive T-cell isolation kits, memory (CD45RO+) and naive T cells were isolated from PBMC. Turning to this clonotype: Its target antigen remains unknown. Nothing much larger sits one base from this clone, and base qualities are not available.

The same specimen was also included in a second study, on yellow fever vaccine responses in identical twins. As the second study states: The authors reported that the T cell response to vaccination in identical twins appeared partly convergent and partly personalized. Focusing on identical twins, the study followed the T cell clones that responded to the vaccine, and did so with precision.

This clonotype was obtained from a woman aged 18-29 years in good health. Sequencing was performed on memory (CD45RO+) T cells sorted from blood. Reading the label with the study, this specimen's cell subset or site is: CD45RO+ enriched T cells. The chain uses TRBV2 and TRBJ2-1; TRBD2 is perhaps the D gene, given 6 matching bases. The CDR3 has the sequence CASSEGGGQFF. The nucleotide sequence reads TGTGCCAGCAGTGAGGGGGGAGGGCAGTTCTTC.